These T cell receptor beta chains were read from a single sample in a study of T cell repertoires in cytomegalovirus infection. For these receptors, no antigen is known. TCRdb passed the reads through MiXCR, listing each CDR3 protein once. The profile shows around 900,000 distinct CDR3 sequences, approximately 33% of them singletons. The sample in question was cultured CD8+ T cells from PBMCs, obtained from culture after CMV antigen stimulation. The receptors were sampled from a human donor in good health (CMV status not recorded). Some clones in this sample may be carry-over from other donors' samples. Each CDR3 is given with its conserved first and last residue. D genes are given only for firm matches. Clone sizes are given selectively: once, few, many, or a class where the clone is expanded.

D gene	clone size	V gene	J gene	CDR3 DNA	CDR3 protein
.	.	TRBV7-6	TRBJ1-1	TGTGCCAGCAGCTCTACGCACACTGAAGCTTTCTTT	CASSSTHTEAFF
.	.	TRBV4-1	TRBJ2-5	TGCGCCAGCAGCCAAGCTCCAGTTGAGACCCAGTACTTC	CASSQAPVETQYF
.	.	TRBV2	TRBJ2-1	TGTGCCAGTATTTGGGACACCCGGAGGAATGAGCAGTTCTTC	CASIWDTRRNEQFF
TRBD2	few	TRBV27	TRBJ2-1	TGTGCCAGTCACTTTCTAGCGGAGGGGCCCCCCTCGGACAATGAGCAGTTCTTC	CASHFLAEGPPSDNEQFF
.	many	TRBV6-1	TRBJ1-1	TGTGCCAGCAGTGCAAGAGGGGGAGAGACTGAAGCTTTCTTT	CASSARGGETEAFF
.	few	TRBV18	TRBJ2-6	TGTGCCAGCTCACCACAGGATGACAGTCTTCTCTCTGGGGCCAACGTCCTGACTTTC	CASSPQDDSLLSGANVLTF
TRBD1	.	TRBV7-3	TRBJ1-5	TGTGCCAGCAGCTCAGCGGGACAGGGGGCGCGGCAGCCCCAGCATTTT	CASSSAGQGARQPQHF
TRBD1	many	TRBV5-5	TRBJ2-7	TGTGCCAGCGACGGGACAGGGGGCTACGAGCAGTACTTC	CASDGTGGYEQYF
TRBD2	few	TRBV3-1	TRBJ2-3	TGTGCCAGCAGCCAAGAGGGAGGGCCGCCAGATACGCAGTATTTT	CASSQEGGPPDTQYF
.	.	TRBV27	TRBJ2-3	TGTGCCAGCAGTAGCCCCAGCGGTAGCACAGATACGCAGTATTTT	CASSSPSGSTDTQYF
.	once	TRBV5-1	TRBJ2-7	TGCGCCAGCAGCTTTGCCCGAGAGCAGTACTTC	CASSFAREQYF